A selection of T cell receptor beta chains follows, all from one sample in a study of T cell responses to AZD1222 COVID-19 vaccine. This table comes from immunoSEQ multiplex PCR, and its TCRdb copy is limited to in-frame clones, with some not included. The data contain tens of thousands of clones, around 86% of them singletons. Sequenced material: peripheral blood, taken 28 days after the second AZD1222 dose. These receptors all come from an adult who received the AZD1222 COVID-19 vaccine. CDR3s include the opening cysteine and the closing phenylalanine or tryptophan. D genes are given only for firm matches. Clone size, where shown, is once, few, many, or a class for clones that have expanded.

v_gene	j_gene	d_gene	abundance	CDR3aa	CDR3nt
TRBV28	TRBJ2-1	TRBD1	-	CASSVTGGDNEQFF	TGTGCCAGCAGTGTGACAGGGGGGGACAATGAGCAGTTCTTC
TRBV14	TRBJ2-3	-	-	CASSEGLGDTQYF	TGTGCCAGCAGTGAGGGGCTGGGAGATACGCAGTATTTT
TRBV9	TRBJ2-7	-	-	CASSVAGTGYGMEQYF	TGTGCCAGCAGCGTAGCAGGGACGGGTTACGGAATGGAGCAGTACTTC
TRBV18	TRBJ1-4	-	-	CASYEAEKGDEKLFF	TGTGCCAGCTATGAAGCGGAGAAAGGGGATGAAAAACTGTTTTTT
TRBV6-5	TRBJ2-1	TRBD1	-	CASSAGTGWGNEQFF	TGTGCCAGCAGCGCTGGGACAGGGTGGGGCAATGAGCAGTTCTTC
TRBV9	TRBJ1-6	TRBD1	-	CASSSRDRGSPLHF	TGTGCCAGCAGCTCACGGGACAGGGGATCACCCCTCCACTTT
TRBV27	TRBJ2-7	TRBD1	-	CASSQPGQGSSYEQYF	TGTGCCAGCAGTCAACCGGGACAGGGAAGCTCCTACGAGCAGTACTTC
TRBV7-2	TRBJ2-1	TRBD1	-	CASKPGQGSSNEQFF	TGTGCCAGCAAGCCGGGACAGGGTTCTTCCAATGAGCAGTTCTTC
TRBV10-3	TRBJ2-7	-	-	CAISQPGYEQYF	TGTGCCATCAGCCAGCCGGGCTACGAGCAGTACTTC
TRBV9	TRBJ1-1	TRBD1	-	CASSRDPTGSYAEAFF	TGTGCCAGCAGCCGAGACCCGACAGGGTCTTACGCTGAAGCTTTCTTT
TRBV7-6	TRBJ2-3	TRBD2	once	CASSSLAGGTTDTQYF	TGTGCCAGCAGCTCGTTAGCGGGGGGGACGACAGATACGCAGTATTTT
TRBV7-2	TRBJ2-3	-	-	CASNGGTSGTQYF	TGTGCCAGCAACGGAGGGACCTCGGGGACGCAGTATTTT
TRBV6-2/TRBV6-3	TRBJ2-7	-	-	CASSSFGIGEQYF	TGTGCCAGCAGCTCCTTTGGGATAGGCGAGCAGTACTTC
TRBV30	TRBJ2-5	-	-	CAWVDRIQETQYF	TGTGCCTGGGTAGACAGGATTCAAGAGACCCAGTACTTC
TRBV5-5	TRBJ1-5	TRBD1	-	CASSSRQGQQPQHF	TGTGCCAGCAGCTCTCGACAGGGTCAACAGCCCCAGCATTTT
TRBV3-1/TRBV3-2	TRBJ1-3	TRBD1	-	CASSQGQGPGNTIYF	TGTGCCAGCAGCCAAGGACAGGGGCCTGGAAACACCATATATTTT
TRBV30	TRBJ1-2	-	-	CAWSVLGYGYTF	TGTGCCTGGAGTGTACTGGGATATGGCTACACCTTC
TRBV19	TRBJ1-6	-	-	CASTAGRPPLHF	TGTGCCAGTACGGCGGGGCGCCCACCCCTCCACTTT
TRBV18	TRBJ2-3	TRBD2	-	CASSTSGVADTQYF	TGTGCCAGCTCAACTAGCGGGGTGGCAGATACGCAGTATTTT
TRBV7-2	TRBJ2-1	-	-	CASNPRGSNEQFF	TGTGCCAGCAACCCCCGCGGGTCTAATGAGCAGTTCTTC
TRBV7-9	TRBJ1-6	-	-	CASSLDADNSPLHF	TGTGCCAGCAGCTTAGACGCAGATAATTCACCCCTCCACTTT
TRBV7-8	TRBJ2-6	-	-	CASSFQGASSGANVLTF	TGTGCCAGCAGCTTTCAAGGGGCGTCGTCTGGGGCCAACGTCCTGACTTTC
TRBV21-1	TRBJ2-5	-	-	CASSKVASRETQYF	TGTGCCAGCAGCAAAGTCGCTAGTAGAGAGACCCAGTACTTC
TRBV9	TRBJ2-2	TRBD1	-	CASSSGDRAGELFF	TGTGCCAGCAGCTCAGGCGACAGGGCCGGGGAGCTGTTTTTT
TRBV28	TRBJ1-1	TRBD1	-	CASEGPRGDAAFF	TGTGCCAGCGAAGGTCCCAGGGGGGATGCAGCTTTCTTT
TRBV7-3	TRBJ2-1	-	-	CASSLQVFSGVNEQFF	TGTGCCAGCAGCTTACAGGTTTTTTCAGGGGTCAATGAGCAGTTCTTC
TRBV2	TRBJ1-1	-	-	CASKQGFYTEAFF	TGTGCCAGCAAACAGGGTTTTTACACTGAAGCTTTCTTT
TRBV4-2	TRBJ2-1	-	many	CASSQETAEQFF	TGTGCCAGCAGCCAAGAAACTGCTGAGCAGTTCTTC
TRBV7-9	TRBJ1-1	TRBD1	-	CASSFTGGVTEAFF	TGTGCCAGCAGCTTCACAGGGGGCGTCACTGAAGCTTTCTTT
TRBV27	TRBJ1-6	-	-	CASSLSGQNYNSPLHF	TGTGCCAGCAGTTTATCGGGACAAAACTATAATTCACCCCTCCACTTT
TRBV3-1/TRBV3-2	TRBJ1-2	-	few	CASSQAYYGYTF	TGTGCCAGCAGCCAAGCTTACTATGGCTACACCTTC
TRBV5-1	TRBJ2-7	-	once	CASRKLTGPYEQYF	TGCGCCAGCAGAAAATTGACGGGTCCCTACGAGCAGTACTTC
TRBV6-5	TRBJ2-7	TRBD1	-	CASSRDRVPYF	TGTGCCAGCAGTCGGGACAGGGTCCCGTACTTC
TRBV30	TRBJ1-2	-	once	CAFEGLPKSPRGYTF	TGTGCCTTTGAGGGACTGCCGAAATCCCCCCGTGGCTACACCTTC
TRBV28	TRBJ1-5	TRBD1	-	CASSLRTGILPQHF	TGTGCCAGCAGTTTAAGGACAGGGATTTTACCCCAGCATTTT
TRBV24-1	TRBJ2-5	TRBD1	-	CATSDSGQGAETQYF	TGTGCCACCAGTGATTCCGGACAGGGAGCAGAGACCCAGTACTTC
TRBV5-1	TRBJ2-2	TRBD1	-	CASSLGQGPRGTGELFF	TGCGCCAGCAGCTTAGGACAGGGCCCTCGCGGCACCGGGGAGCTGTTTTTT
TRBV5-4	TRBJ2-2	-	-	CASSLGAGPSTGELFF	TGTGCCAGCAGCTTGGGGGCAGGACCTAGCACCGGGGAGCTGTTTTTT
TRBV9	TRBJ2-7	TRBD1	-	CASSVSTGDSYEQYF	TGTGCCAGCAGCGTATCCACAGGGGACTCCTACGAGCAGTACTTC
TRBV7-3	TRBJ1-4	-	-	CASSLGGTNEKLFF	TGTGCCAGCAGCCTAGGGGGGACTAATGAAAAACTGTTTTTT
TRBV28	TRBJ1-2	TRBD1	-	CAVLKQGVQGYTF	TGTGCCGTACTGAAACAGGGGGTACAGGGCTACACCTTC
TRBV27	TRBJ1-1	-	-	CASSPGGARNTEAFF	TGTGCCAGCAGCCCGGGGGGCGCCAGGAACACTGAAGCTTTCTTT
TRBV12-3/TRBV12-4	TRBJ2-2	-	-	CASSLSNTGELFF	TGTGCCAGCAGTTTATCGAACACCGGGGAGCTGTTTTTT
TRBV3-1/TRBV3-2	TRBJ1-4	-	-	CASSQGRNNEKLFF	TGTGCCAGCAGCCAGGGCAGGAATAATGAAAAACTGTTTTTT
TRBV7-2	TRBJ2-3	-	-	CASTSEGSDTQYF	TGTGCCAGCACTTCCGAAGGGAGCGATACGCAGTATTTT
TRBV19	TRBJ1-2	TRBD1	-	CASNTPGQGVNYGYTF	TGTGCCAGTAATACGCCGGGACAGGGAGTTAACTATGGCTACACCTTC
TRBV11-2	TRBJ1-1	-	-	CASSLSSWAGRGNTEAFF	TGTGCCAGCAGCTTAAGCTCTTGGGCAGGGCGAGGGAACACTGAAGCTTTCTTT
TRBV13	TRBJ2-2	-	-	CASSSDWRTNTGELFF	TGTGCCAGCAGCTCGGATTGGAGGACCAACACCGGGGAGCTGTTTTTT
TRBV20-1	TRBJ2-5	TRBD2	-	CSASLVAGGYETQYF	TGCAGTGCTAGTTTGGTAGCGGGGGGCTACGAGACCCAGTACTTC
TRBV14	TRBJ1-6	-	few	CASSQVAGLGGSSYNSPLHF	TGTGCCAGCAGCCAAGTCGCTGGCCTTGGGGGGAGCTCCTATAATTCACCCCTCCACTTT
TRBV19	TRBJ1-2	-	-	CASRDGTRTSYGYTF	TGTGCCAGTAGAGATGGGACCCGGACGTCCTATGGCTACACCTTC
TRBV5-1	TRBJ1-4	TRBD1	-	CASSTTGTATNEKLFF	TGCGCCAGCTCCACCACCGGGACAGCAACTAATGAAAAACTGTTTTTT
TRBV2	TRBJ1-2	-	-	CASRDQGYGYTF	TGTGCCAGCAGGGATCAGGGGTATGGCTACACCTTC
TRBV19	TRBJ1-5	TRBD1	-	CASFPGQGNQPQHF	TGTGCCAGTTTTCCGGGACAGGGAAATCAGCCCCAGCATTTT
TRBV12-3/TRBV12-4	TRBJ1-1	-	-	CASSTRVNTEAFF	TGTGCCAGCAGCACACGCGTGAACACTGAAGCTTTCTTT
TRBV6-5	TRBJ1-2	-	-	CASSYSVAYGYTF	TGTGCCAGCAGTTACTCGGTCGCCTATGGCTACACCTTC
TRBV6-1	TRBJ1-2	-	-	CASSELRAVAASGYTF	TGTGCCAGCAGTGAACTTCGGGCGGTCGCCGCCTCTGGCTACACCTTC
TRBV29-1	TRBJ2-1	-	-	CSVEDSRGEQFF	TGCAGCGTTGAAGATTCAAGGGGGGAGCAGTTCTTC
TRBV29-1	TRBJ1-2	-	-	CSVEWNYGYTF	TGCAGCGTTGAATGGAACTATGGCTACACCTTC